Listed here are 23 T cell receptor beta chains from one sample, sequenced in a study of cytomegalovirus exposure and HLA in healthy donors. With 60 Vbeta and 13 Jbeta primers, the PCR was carried out. The repertoire was sequenced with immunoSEQ multiplex PCR; TCRdb's copy has only in-frame clones and lacks some. Of around 140,000 clones listed, roughly 9.6% were seen once; the top ten hold roughly 6.4%. Sequenced input: PBMCs. All receptors come from a woman in her thirties or forties in good health and CMV-seropositive.

The chain carries TRBV7-6 and TRBJ2-7; D might be TRBD2 (5 bases). From germline, CDR1 is SGHVS and CDR2 FNYEAQ. This CDR3 has 13 amino acids. The germline V and J ends were trimmed by 6 bases and 6 bases, with 15 bases remaining between them. The CDR3: CASSFEGVSEQYF. The CDR3 coding sequence is TGTGCCAGCAGTTTCGAGGGAGTTTCCGAGCAGTACTTC.

This clone was recorded many times. The rearrangement joins TRBV9 to TRBJ2-1, with a possible D match to TRBD2 (6 bases). Germline V lookup: CDR1 SGDLS, CDR2 YYNGEE. V was clipped by 6 bases and J by 2 bases, with 15 bases between them. The CDR3 is 15 amino acids. The CDR3 loop reads CASTPRDFTYNEQFF. DNA for the CDR3: TGTGCCAGCACCCCCCGGGACTTTACCTACAATGAGCAGTTCTTC. Full variable domain (remainder filled in from reference TRBV9 and TRBJ2-1): DSGVTQTPKHLITATGQRVTLRCSPRSGDLSVYWYQQSLDQGLQFLIQYYNGEERAKGNILERFSAQQFPDLHSELNLSSLELGDSALYFCASTPRDFTYNEQFFGPGTRLTVL.

V usage is TRBV29-1 and J usage is TRBJ2-5; 7 bases agree with TRBD1. The J call is uncertain, as TRBJ2-7 better fits the DNA end. Germline CDR1 and CDR2: SQVTM and ANQGSEA. This CDR3 comprises 14 residues. The CDR3 bases are TGCAGCGTTATGGACAGGTCAAGCTCCTACGAGCAGTACTTC. This codes for CSVMDRSSSYEQYF.

V is TRBV7-2 and J is TRBJ1-5; TRBD1 aligns across 7 bases. Trimming took 1 base from V and 7 from J; bases not matched to a gene: 4. Germline assignment: CDR1 SGHTA and CDR2 FQGNSA. CDR3 length equals 14 residues. The CDR3: CASSLEGGGQPQHF. CDR3 nucleotide sequence: TGTGCCAGCAGCTTAGAAGGGGGCGGGCAGCCCCAGCATTTT. The whole variable domain, filled in from reference TRBV7-2 and TRBJ1-5, reads GAGVSQSPSNKVTEKGKDVELRCDPISGHTALYWYRQSLGQGLEFLIYFQGNSAPDKSGLPSDRFSAERTGGSVSTLTIQRTQQEDSAVYLCASSLEGGGQPQHFGDGTRLSIL.

V usage is TRBV5-1 and J usage is TRBJ2-7; D possibly corresponds to TRBD1 (6 bases). This CDR3 spans 14 amino acids. Germline CDR1 and CDR2: SGHRS and YFSETQ. V was trimmed by 3 bases and J by 3 bases, leaving 13 bases between them. The CDR3 DNA sequence: TGCGCCAGCAGCTCAACCAGGGGTTTCTACGAGCAGTACTTC. Its protein is CASSSTRGFYEQYF.

This clone was detected only a few times. The chain uses TRBV5-7 and TRBJ2-5; D is ambiguous. TRBV5-7 carries the ORF label, with uncertain function. V was cut by 6 bases and J by 5 bases, with 14 bases left in between. This CDR3 is built from 13 residues. The CDR3 region has the DNA TGTGCCAGCATCACTAACCGTACGGAGACCCAGTACTTC. It codes for CASITNRTETQYF.

This chain joins TRBV7-2 and TRBJ1-3; 8 bases are a match to TRBD1. Germline V CDR1 and CDR2: SGHTA, FQGNSA. The CDR3 runs to 16 residues. With V trimmed by 3 bases and J by 1 base, 5 bases remained unmatched. CDR3 sequence reads: CASSFPTGESGNTIYF. CDR3 DNA sequence: TGTGCCAGCAGCTTCCCGACAGGGGAATCTGGAAACACCATATATTTT.

This clone was seen only a few times. The germline gene is not matched at one end of the junction; a read error may be the cause. The chain joins TRBV15 to TRBJ2-3; the D gene is possibly TRBD1 (6 bases). The CDR3 is 15 amino acids. Germline CDR1 and CDR2: LNHNV and YYDKDF (reference sequence). The CDR3 spells CATSRDRVLGASYNF. CDR3 nucleotides: TGTGCCACCAGCAGAGATAGGGTTCTGGGGGCGTCTTATAATTTT.

The chain recombines TRBV4-1 with TRBJ2-3, with 10 bases aligning to TRBD2. The CDR3 runs to 16 residues. V shed 0 bases and J 0 bases; nucleotides not matched to a gene: 0. The germline V gene has CDR1 MGHRA and CDR2 YSYEKL. CDR3 sequence: CASSQELAGSTDTQYF. CDR3 coding DNA: TGCGCCAGCAGCCAAGAACTAGCGGGGAGCACAGATACGCAGTATTTT.

CDR3 DNA: TGCGCCAGCAGCTTGGTAGGGATAGCGGGGGCCGGCGGGACGGATACGCAGTATTTT. This encodes CASSLVGIAGAGGTDTQYF. This chain connects TRBV5-1 to TRBJ2-3; 9 positions match TRBD2. Germline V lookup: CDR1 SGHRS, CDR2 YFSETQ. The length of the CDR3 is 19 residues. V dropped 0 bases and J dropped 6; count of bases not matched to a gene: 17.

The chain recombines TRBV29-1 with TRBJ2-3; 7 bases are a match to TRBD2. The CDR3 length is 14 residues. The J segment lost 2 bases and the V segment lost 4 bases, leaving 6 bases of the junction unmatched. CDR1 is SQVTM and CDR2 is ANQGSEA in the germline V gene. CDR3 residues: CSVGPAGSTDTQYF. The DNA for the CDR3 is TGCAGCGTTGGTCCAGCGGGGTCCACAGATACGCAGTATTTT.

The CDR3 sequence: CASSPPARGLDTIYF. The DNA of the CDR3 is TGTGCCAGCTCACCACCGGCCAGGGGGTTGGACACCATATATTTT. The rearrangement links TRBV18 to TRBJ1-3; TRBD1 aligns across 7 bases. The CDR3 is 15 amino acids. Per the germline V gene, CDR1 is KGHSH and CDR2 is LQKENI. Trimming cost V 0 bases and J 8 bases; bases outside gene matches: 7.

The chain uses TRBV7-2 and TRBJ2-2, with D maybe TRBD1 (6 bases). This CDR3 contains 17 residues. Deletions cut 5 bases from V and 3 bases from J, with 19 bases between. The germline V gene has CDR1 SGHTA and CDR2 FQGNSA. The chain's CDR3 is CASSHLWGPQDTGELFF. The CDR3 bases are TGTGCCAGCAGCCATCTGTGGGGGCCTCAGGACACCGGGGAGCTGTTTTTT.

This clone was counted a few times. CDR3 amino acids: CASSFGLLGRDRYGYTF. In DNA form, the CDR3 reads TGTGCCAGCAGCTTTGGTCTACTAGGGAGAGATCGCTATGGCTACACCTTC. This chain connects TRBV11-2 to TRBJ1-2; D remains unclear. V lost 3 bases to trimming and J lost 4 bases, with 21 bases between them. The CDR3 extends over 17 amino acids. From germline, CDR1 is SGHAT and CDR2 FQNNGV.

The genes are TRBV19 and TRBJ1-1, with TRBD1 as a possible D gene (6 bases). The V end lost 4 bases, the J end lost 3 bases, and 15 bases lay between the germline ends. In germline, CDR1 is LNHDA, CDR2 SQIVND (reference sequence). The CDR3 sequence is 15 residues long. The CDR3 loop is CASSKGVLADTEAFF. In DNA form, the CDR3 reads TGTGCCAGTAGTAAGGGGGTTCTGGCGGACACTGAAGCTTTCTTT.

This chain connects TRBV7-8 to TRBJ2-2, with TRBD2 as a possible D gene (6 bases). V shed 6 bases and J shed 7 bases, with 18 bases lying between them. CDR3 length equals 15 residues. CDR1 and CDR2 (germline): SGHVS, FQNEAQ. The CDR3 sequence: CASSPSGRGFGELFF. CDR3 DNA sequence: TGTGCCAGCAGTCCCAGCGGGCGGGGTTTCGGGGAGCTGTTTTTT.

The chain carries TRBV9 and TRBJ2-5; 12 bases map to TRBD2. With V trimmed by 4 bases and J by 2 bases, 6 bases remained unmatched. The CDR3 consists of 16 residues. Germline lookup yields CDR1 SGDLS and CDR2 YYNGEE. CDR3 sequence: CASSTLAGGLQETQYF. Written as DNA, the CDR3 is TGTGCCAGCAGCACACTAGCGGGGGGCCTTCAAGAGACCCAGTACTTC.

The table lists this clone with a few counts. V is TRBV18 and J is TRBJ1-2; the D gene is possibly TRBD1 (5 bases). Germline V CDR1 and CDR2: KGHSH, LQKENI. V lost 2 bases to trimming and J lost 10 bases, with 14 bases between them. This CDR3 comprises 13 residues. The CDR3 sequence is CASSPGHFLDYTF. CDR3 nucleotides: TGTGCCAGCTCACCAGGACACTTTTTAGACTACACCTTC.

This clone has a handful of counts. The rearrangement joins TRBV6-5 to TRBJ1-2; 11 nucleotides line up with TRBD1. The trim removed 8 bases at V and 8 bases at J, leaving 10 bases unmatched. Germline CDR1 reads MNHEY; CDR2 reads SVGAGI. This CDR3 has 14 residues. DNA for the CDR3: TGTGCCAGCTGCTTTTTGGACAGGGGGCTAGGCTACACCTTC. It yields the protein CASCFLDRGLGYTF.

CDR3 DNA sequence: TGTGCCAGTAGTATCCAGGGATCCTACGAGCAGTACTTC. Translated: CASSIQGSYEQYF. The chain joins TRBV19 to TRBJ2-7; tentative D call: TRBD1 (5 bases). Germline lookup yields CDR1 LNHDA and CDR2 SQIVND (reference sequence). CDR3 length: 13 amino acids. Trimming stripped 3 bases from V and 1 base from J, with 7 bases between.

For the CDR3, the DNA is TGTGCCAGCAGCAATCCGGGACTAGCGGGTACCGGGGAGCTGTTTTTT. Translated, it gives CASSNPGLAGTGELFF. This chain uses TRBV5-6 with TRBJ2-2, with 12 bases that match TRBD2. Germline V gives CDR1 SGHDT, CDR2 YYEEEE. Trimming took 4 bases from V and 5 from J; bases not matched to a gene: 6. This CDR3 is built from 16 residues. Supplemented by reference TRBV5-6 and TRBJ2-2, the full variable domain reads DAGVTQSPTHLIKTRGQQVTLRCSPKSGHDTVSWYQQALGQGPQFIFQYYEEEERQRGNFPDRFSGHQFPNYSSELNVNALLLGDSALYLCASSNPGLAGTGELFFGEGSRLTVL.

The rearrangement uses TRBV10-3 and TRBJ1-1, with TRBD1 identical over 9 bases. V trimming: 11 bases; J trimming: 3 bases; junction bases outside the gene matches: 7. This CDR3 contains 13 residues. Germline V gene sequence: CDR1 ENHRY, CDR2 SYGVKD. CDR3 DNA sequence: TGTGCCGGAGGAACAGGGGGCGACACTGAAGCTTTCTTT. Protein product: CAGGTGGDTEAFF.

This clone has just a few counts. The genes are TRBV21-1 and TRBJ1-2; no check of the table's D call, TRBD1, against the DNA was made. TRBV21-1 is listed as a pseudogene. There are 14 residues in the CDR3. Here the CDR3 reads CASSKAQGAYGYTF. CDR3 sequence (DNA): TGTGCCAGCAGCAAAGCACAGGGAGCTTATGGCTACACCTTC.